This T cell receptor (beta chain) stems from a study of cytomegalovirus exposure and HLA in healthy donors. Background on the study: The 100 to 150 validation repertoires used the same platform as the approximately 700 first-cohort repertoires, a later analysis reported.

The ends were cut back, 5 bases at V and 2 bases at J, with 7 bases in the middle. CDR1 is LNHDA, CDR2 SQIVND, per germline (reference sequence). This CDR3 region has 12 residues. The study's findings and limits: Cytomegalovirus association was assigned to more than 150 TCR beta chains.

Using immunoSEQ multiplex PCR, the repertoire was profiled, and TCRdb retains in-frame clones only, with some absent. Among some 210,000 clones listed, about nine tenths were seen once. Of note for this clone: What it recognizes is unknown.

Source material: PBMCs. V gene TRBV19 combines with J gene TRBJ2-7, with TRBD1 as a possible D gene (5 bases). The TCR was taken from a woman aged 18-29 years in good health and CMV-seropositive. The CDR3 coding sequence is TGTGCCAGTAGTTCGACAGCCTACGAGCAGTACTTC. Translated, it gives CASSSTAYEQYF. The full variable domain, in which reference TRBV19 and TRBJ2-7 provide the parts outside the CDR3, is DGGITQSPKYLFRKEGQNVTLSCEQNLNHDAMYWYRQDPGQGLRLIYYSQIVNDFQKGDIAEGYSVSREKKESFPLTVTSAQKNPTAFYLCASSSTAYEQYFGPGTRLTVT.